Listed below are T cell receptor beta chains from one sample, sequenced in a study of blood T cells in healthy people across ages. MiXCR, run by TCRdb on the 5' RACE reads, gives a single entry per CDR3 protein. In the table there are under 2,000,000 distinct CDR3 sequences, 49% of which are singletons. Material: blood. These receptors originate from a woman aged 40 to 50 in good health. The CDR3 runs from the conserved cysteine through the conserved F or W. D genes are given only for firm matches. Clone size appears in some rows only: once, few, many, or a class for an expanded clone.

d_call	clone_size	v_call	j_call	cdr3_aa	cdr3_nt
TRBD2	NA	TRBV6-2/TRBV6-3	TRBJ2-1	CASSYSGLAGLYNEQFF	TGTGCCAGCAGTTACTCGGGACTAGCGGGACTCTACAATGAGCAGTTCTTC
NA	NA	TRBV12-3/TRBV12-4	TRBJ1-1	CASSLMSYTEAFF	TGTGCCAGCAGTTTAATGAGTTACACTGAAGCTTTCTTT
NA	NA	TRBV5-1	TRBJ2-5	CASSLVRGRGETQYF	TGCGCCAGCAGCTTGGTCAGGGGACGGGGAGAGACCCAGTACTTC
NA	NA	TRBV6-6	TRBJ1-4	CASSYTTGLAEKLFF	TGTGCCAGCAGTTACACGACAGGACTGGCAGAAAAACTGTTTTTT
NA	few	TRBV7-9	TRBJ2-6	CASSLAFGLSGANVLTF	TGTGCCAGCAGCTTAGCCTTTGGGCTCTCTGGGGCCAACGTCCTGACTTTC
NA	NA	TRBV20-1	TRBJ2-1	CSARDVSEGQFF	TGCAGTGCTAGAGATGTCTCCGAGGGTCAGTTCTTC
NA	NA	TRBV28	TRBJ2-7	CASSLSRTESSYEQYF	TGTGCCAGCAGTTTATCCCGGACAGAGAGCTCCTACGAGCAGTACTTC
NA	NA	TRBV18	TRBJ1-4	CASSPPGSSEKLFF	TGTGCCAGCTCACCACCCGGGAGCAGTGAAAAACTGTTTTTT
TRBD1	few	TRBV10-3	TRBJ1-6	CAISWTGEGNSPLHF	TGTGCCATCAGTTGGACAGGGGAAGGGAATTCACCCCTCCACTTT
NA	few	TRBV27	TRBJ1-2	CASAGPRYLGYTF	TGTGCCAGTGCGGGACCGCGATACCTTGGCTACACCTTC
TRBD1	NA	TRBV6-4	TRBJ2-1	CASSDETGTYNEQFF	TGTGCCAGCAGTGACGAGACAGGGACCTACAATGAGCAGTTCTTC
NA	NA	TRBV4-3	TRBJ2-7	CASSQDRGGAQIYEQYF	TGCGCCAGCAGCCAAGATAGGGGCGGGGCCCAGATCTACGAGCAGTACTTC
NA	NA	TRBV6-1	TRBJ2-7	CASSIGQGGTEQYF	TGTGCCAGCAGTATCGGGCAGGGAGGAACTGAGCAGTACTTC
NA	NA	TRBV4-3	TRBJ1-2	CASSQDGGGGYAYGYTF	TGCGCCAGCAGCCAAGATGGAGGGGGTGGGTACGCCTATGGCTACACCTTC
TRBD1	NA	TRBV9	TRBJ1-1	CASSVGGQGTEAFF	TGTGCCAGCAGCGTAGGGGGACAGGGCACTGAAGCTTTCTTT
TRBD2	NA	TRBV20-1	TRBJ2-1	CSASWGGGETTEQFF	TGCAGTGCTAGTTGGGGCGGGGGGGAGACAACAGAGCAGTTCTTC
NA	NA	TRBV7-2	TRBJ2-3	CASTNPTEDTQYF	TGTGCCAGCACCAACCCGACAGAAGATACGCAGTATTTT
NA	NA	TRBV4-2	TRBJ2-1	CASSQDLGRQQFF	TGTGCCAGCAGCCAAGATCTGGGACGCCAGCAGTTCTTC
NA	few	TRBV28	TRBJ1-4	CASTYTGTRNEKLFF	TGTGCCAGCACTTACACCGGGACACGTAATGAAAAACTGTTTTTT
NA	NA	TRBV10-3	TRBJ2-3	CAISDTVKLTDTQYF	TGTGCCATTTCCGACACCGTAAAGCTCACAGATACGCAGTATTTT
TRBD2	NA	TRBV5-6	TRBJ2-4	CASSLGGGGIAKNIQYF	TGTGCCAGCTCGCTTGGTGGCGGGGGGATAGCCAAAAACATTCAGTACTTC
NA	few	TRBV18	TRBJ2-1	CASSPEKSLNEQFF	TGTGCCAGCTCACCAGAGAAGAGTTTGAATGAGCAGTTCTTC
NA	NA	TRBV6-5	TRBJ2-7	CASSSGQHSSYEQYF	TGTGCCAGCAGCTCGGGACAACACAGCTCCTACGAGCAGTACTTC
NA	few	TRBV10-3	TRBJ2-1	CAILGRGGNEQFF	TGTGCCATCTTAGGCAGGGGTGGCAATGAGCAGTTCTTC
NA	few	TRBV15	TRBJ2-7	CATRGTGYEQYF	TGTGCCACCCGAGGCACAGGGTACGAGCAGTACTTC
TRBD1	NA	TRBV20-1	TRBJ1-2	CSASGDRRNYGYTF	TGCAGTGCTTCGGGGGACAGGAGGAACTATGGCTACACCTTC
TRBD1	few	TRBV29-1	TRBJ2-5	CSVGQNRGTQYF	TGCAGCGTTGGACAGAACAGGGGTACCCAGTACTTC
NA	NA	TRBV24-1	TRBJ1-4	CATSANTDEKLFF	TGTGCCACCAGCGCCAACACGGATGAAAAACTGTTTTTT
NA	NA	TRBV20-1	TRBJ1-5	CSADDANGHQPQHF	TGCAGTGCGGATGATGCAAACGGGCATCAGCCCCAGCATTTT
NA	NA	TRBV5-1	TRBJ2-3	CASRTPAGAGTDTQYF	TGCGCCAGCAGAACGCCGGCGGGGGCGGGCACAGATACGCAGTATTTT
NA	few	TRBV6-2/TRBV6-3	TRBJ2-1	CASRTRGGSSYNEQFF	TGTGCCAGCAGAACGAGGGGGGGGAGCTCCTACAATGAGCAGTTCTTC
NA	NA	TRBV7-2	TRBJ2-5	CASSSTGVGTQYF	TGTGCCAGCAGCTCGACAGGAGTGGGGACCCAGTACTTC